This TCR beta chain was documented in a study of PD-1 blockade in classical Hodgkin lymphoma. Broader study findings: Diversity similar to that of newly diagnosed patients was seen at baseline in complete responders. TCR diversity at baseline was reported to be reduced in newly diagnosed patients relative to healthy donors. Researchers reported that CD4+ TCR diversity, though not CD8+, rose significantly by C4D1.

This clone was observed a handful of times. Its antigen remains unknown. With no exception, relapse followed autologous stem cell transplantation in all patients, and brentuximab vedotin exposure varied. Responses achieved at best were complete response, partial response or progressive disease. The CDR3 sequence is 17 residues long. V lost 5 bases and J lost 8; bases outside the gene matches: 19. Germline CDR1 is MNHEY and CDR2 is SMNVEV (reference sequence). The repertoire was sequenced with immunoSEQ multiplex PCR; TCRdb's copy has only in-frame clones and lacks some. The top ten clones hold roughly an eighth of a sample with tens of thousands of clones, more than 70% of them seen once.

This TCR derives from a human donor with classical Hodgkin lymphoma. The specimen comprised peripheral blood mononuclear cells (PBMCs), sampled at baseline. The rearrangement joins TRBV27 to TRBJ1-2, with TRBD1 matching 8 bases. DNA for the CDR3: TGTGCCAGCAGTACTATTCCCCGGACAGGGAGGATGGAGGGCTACACCTTC. This sequence encodes CASSTIPRTGRMEGYTF.